This T cell receptor beta chain was captured in a study of cytomegalovirus exposure and HLA in healthy donors. Findings and caveats of the study: The study listed roughly 150 cytomegalovirus-associated TCR beta chains.

There are 14 residues in the CDR3. Trimming shortened V by 4 bases and J by 5 bases, and 12 bases separated the two germline ends. Germline values: CDR1 SGHTA, CDR2 FQGNSA. On this clone itself: Its cognate antigen is unknown.

Sequenced by immunoSEQ multiplex PCR; TCRdb stores in-frame clones only, minus some. The table records over 150,000 clones, 75% to 90% of them present only once. The rearrangement uses TRBV7-2 and TRBJ1-5, with D tentatively TRBD1 (5 bases). The receptor was isolated from a man younger than 30 in good health and CMV-seropositive. Input material: PBMCs. This CDR3 is CASSSQGTYQPQHF. The CDR3 DNA follows: TGTGCCAGCAGCTCGCAGGGAACCTATCAGCCCCAGCATTTT.